A single TCR beta chain is shown here with its context. Its antigen is not known. These data are taken from a study of T-cell reconstitution after alpha-beta-depleted transplantation in children. Study-level findings and limits: Newly produced T cells mostly accounted for T-cell counts and diversity one year post-transplant. At day 60, the high TCRbeta diversity found in some patients originated from recipient T cells and thymic progenitors that had survived. As was reported, about two months after transplant, alpha-beta T cells came from several hundred expanded graft clones.

The CDR3 contains 16 residues. V lost 0 bases and J lost 5; bases outside the gene matches: 6. From germline, CDR1 is LGHNA and CDR2 YNFKEQ. Unique molecular identifiers tagged the TCRbeta library. TCRdb re-derived calls from the PCR reads in MiXCR, one entry per CDR3 protein. The table shows 250,000 to 350,000 distinct CDR3 sequences, with more than 20% occurring only once. The source material was PBMCs, mostly from graft donor cells, sampled 180 days after TCRalphabeta/CD19-depleted stem cell transplant. The chain links TRBV4-2 to TRBJ1-4; TRBD1 agrees at 7 bases. This receptor was taken from a male patient aged 5 to 17 who had a stem cell transplant for acute lymphoblastic leukemia, so the T cells may come from the graft donor. CDR3 sequence: CASSQDWDSRNEKLFF. The DNA for the CDR3 is TGTGCCAGCAGCCAAGATTGGGACAGTCGGAATGAAAAACTGTTTTTT.